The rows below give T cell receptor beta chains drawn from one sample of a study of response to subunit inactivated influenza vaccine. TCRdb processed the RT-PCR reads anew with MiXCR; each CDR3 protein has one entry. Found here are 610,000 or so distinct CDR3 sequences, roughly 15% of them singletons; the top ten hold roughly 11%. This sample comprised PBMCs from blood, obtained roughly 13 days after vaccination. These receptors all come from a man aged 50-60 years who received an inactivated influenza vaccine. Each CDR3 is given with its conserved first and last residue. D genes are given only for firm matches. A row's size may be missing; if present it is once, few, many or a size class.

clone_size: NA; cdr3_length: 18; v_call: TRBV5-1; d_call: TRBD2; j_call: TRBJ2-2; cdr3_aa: CASSPRLAGASNTGELFF; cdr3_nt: TGCGCCAGCAGCCCCAGACTAGCGGGAGCGTCGAACACCGGGGAGCTGTTTTTT
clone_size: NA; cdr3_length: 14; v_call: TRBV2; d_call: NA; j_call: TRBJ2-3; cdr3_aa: CASKVGGGRYTQYF; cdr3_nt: TGTGCCAGCAAGGTGGGCGGAGGGCGATATACGCAGTATTTT
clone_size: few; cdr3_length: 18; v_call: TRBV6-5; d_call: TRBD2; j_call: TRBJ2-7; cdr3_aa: CASSLLAGGPSLSYEQYF; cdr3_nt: TGTGCCAGCAGTTTACTAGCGGGGGGGCCCTCTCTATCCTACGAGCAGTACTTC
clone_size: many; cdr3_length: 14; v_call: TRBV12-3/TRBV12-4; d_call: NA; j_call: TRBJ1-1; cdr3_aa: CASSLQVRNTEAFF; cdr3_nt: TGTGCCAGCAGTTTACAGGTTAGGAACACTGAAGCTTTCTTT
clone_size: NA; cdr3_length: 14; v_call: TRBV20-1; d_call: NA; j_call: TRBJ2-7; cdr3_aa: CSASDPSNSYEQYF; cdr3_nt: TGCAGTGCTAGTGATCCCAGTAACTCCTACGAGCAGTACTTC
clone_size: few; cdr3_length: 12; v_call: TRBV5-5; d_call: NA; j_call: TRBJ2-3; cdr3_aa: CASSLVANTQYF; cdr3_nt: TGTGCCAGCAGCTTGGTAGCCAATACGCAGTATTTT
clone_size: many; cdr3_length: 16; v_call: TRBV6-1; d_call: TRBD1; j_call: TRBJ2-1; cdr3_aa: CASSAHDRGSYNEQFF; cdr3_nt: TGTGCCAGCAGCGCCCACGACAGGGGCTCCTACAATGAGCAGTTCTTC
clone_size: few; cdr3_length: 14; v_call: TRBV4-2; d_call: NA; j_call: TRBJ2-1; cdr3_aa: CASSQAVTVSKQFF; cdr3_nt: TGTGCCAGCAGCCAAGCGGTGACAGTAAGTAAGCAGTTCTTC
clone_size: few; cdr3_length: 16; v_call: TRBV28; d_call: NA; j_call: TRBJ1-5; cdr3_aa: CASTGSRGIRGQPQHF; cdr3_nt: TGTGCCAGCACCGGTTCGAGAGGGATAAGGGGTCAGCCCCAGCATTTT
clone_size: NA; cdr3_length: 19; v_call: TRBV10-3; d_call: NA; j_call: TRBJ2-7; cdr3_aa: CAISPMTPQGGRVSYEQYF; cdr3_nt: TGTGCCATCAGCCCAATGACCCCTCAAGGGGGGAGGGTGTCCTACGAGCAGTACTTC
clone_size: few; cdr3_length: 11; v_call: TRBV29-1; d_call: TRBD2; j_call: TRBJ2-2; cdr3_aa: CSVASGGELFF; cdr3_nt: TGCAGCGTGGCTAGCGGCGGGGAGCTGTTTTTT
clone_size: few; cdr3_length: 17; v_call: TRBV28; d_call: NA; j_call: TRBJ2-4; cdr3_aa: CASSLSGSAGAKNIQYF; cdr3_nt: TGTGCCAGCAGCCTGTCCGGGAGCGCTGGAGCCAAAAACATTCAGTACTTC
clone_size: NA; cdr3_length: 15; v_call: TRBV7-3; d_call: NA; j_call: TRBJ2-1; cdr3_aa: CASSFGTPPRGEQFF; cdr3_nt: TGTGCCAGCAGTTTCGGGACTCCCCCCAGGGGTGAGCAGTTCTTC
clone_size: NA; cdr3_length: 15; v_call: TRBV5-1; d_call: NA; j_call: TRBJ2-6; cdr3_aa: CASSLQGPGANVLTF; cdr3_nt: TGCGCCAGCAGCTTACAGGGTCCTGGGGCCAACGTCCTGACTTTC
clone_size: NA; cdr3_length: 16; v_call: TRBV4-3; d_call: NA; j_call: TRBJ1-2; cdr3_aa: CASSPGTDRTNYGYTF; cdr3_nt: TGCGCCAGCAGCCCCGGGACGGACCGTACTAACTATGGCTACACCTTC
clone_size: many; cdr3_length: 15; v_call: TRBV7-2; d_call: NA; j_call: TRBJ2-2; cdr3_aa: CASSLVALNTGELFF; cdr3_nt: TGTGCCAGCAGCTTAGTTGCACTGAACACCGGGGAGCTGTTTTTT
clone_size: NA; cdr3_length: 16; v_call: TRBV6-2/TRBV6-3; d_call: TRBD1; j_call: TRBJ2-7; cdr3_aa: CASSRNRGTGVYEQYF; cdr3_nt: TGTGCCAGCAGCAGAAACCGCGGGACAGGGGTATACGAGCAGTACTTC
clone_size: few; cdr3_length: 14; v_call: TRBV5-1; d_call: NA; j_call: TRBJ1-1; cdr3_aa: CASSPDGLNTEAFF; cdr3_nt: TGCGCCAGCAGTCCGGACGGTCTAAACACTGAAGCTTTCTTT
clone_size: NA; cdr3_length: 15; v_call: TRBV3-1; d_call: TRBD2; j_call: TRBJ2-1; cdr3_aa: CASSQPSGRSNEQFF; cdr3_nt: TGTGCCAGCAGCCAGCCTAGCGGGAGGTCTAATGAGCAGTTCTTC
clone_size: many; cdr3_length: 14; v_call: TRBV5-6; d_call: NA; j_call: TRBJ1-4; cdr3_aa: CASSLSGHNEKLFF; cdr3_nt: TGTGCCAGCAGCTTGTCTGGACATAATGAAAAACTGTTTTTT
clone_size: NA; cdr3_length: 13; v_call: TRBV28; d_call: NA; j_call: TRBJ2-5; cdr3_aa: CASSPPSVETQYF; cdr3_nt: TGTGCCAGCAGTCCCCCCAGTGTTGAGACCCAGTACTTC
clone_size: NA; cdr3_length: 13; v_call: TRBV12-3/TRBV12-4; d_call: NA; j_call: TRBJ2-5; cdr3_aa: CASTPSAESTQYF; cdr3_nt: TGTGCCAGCACGCCTTCTGCGGAATCGACCCAGTACTTC
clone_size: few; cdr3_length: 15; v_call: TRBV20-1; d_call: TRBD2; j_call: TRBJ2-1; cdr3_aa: CSAPPGLGVDGEQFF; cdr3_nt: TGCAGTGCTCCACCGGGACTAGGCGTTGACGGTGAGCAGTTCTTC
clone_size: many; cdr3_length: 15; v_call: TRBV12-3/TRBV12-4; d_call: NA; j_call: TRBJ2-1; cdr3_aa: CASTPRQGPYNEQFF; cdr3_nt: TGTGCCAGCACACCGCGGCAGGGCCCCTACAATGAGCAGTTCTTC
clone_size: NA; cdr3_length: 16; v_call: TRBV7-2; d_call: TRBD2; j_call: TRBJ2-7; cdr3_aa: CASSTRPLAGLREQYF; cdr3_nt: TGTGCCAGCAGCACCCGTCCTCTAGCGGGACTGCGCGAGCAGTACTTC
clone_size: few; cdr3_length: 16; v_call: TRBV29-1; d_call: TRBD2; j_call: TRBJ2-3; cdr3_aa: CSVGGTSGKAQDTQYF; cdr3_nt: TGCAGCGTTGGGGGGACTAGCGGGAAGGCCCAAGATACGCAGTATTTT
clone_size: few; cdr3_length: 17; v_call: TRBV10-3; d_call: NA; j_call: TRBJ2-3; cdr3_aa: CAISEYFSSSQGDTQYF; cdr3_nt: TGTGCCATCAGTGAGTACTTTTCATCATCACAGGGAGATACGCAGTATTTT
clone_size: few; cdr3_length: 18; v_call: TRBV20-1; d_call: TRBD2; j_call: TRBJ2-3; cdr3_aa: CSARRSTLAGVYTDTQYF; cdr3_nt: TGCAGTGCTAGACGATCCACTCTAGCGGGGGTGTACACAGATACGCAGTATTTT
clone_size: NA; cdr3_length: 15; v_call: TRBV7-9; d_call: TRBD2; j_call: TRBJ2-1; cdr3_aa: CASSITSGTYNEQFF; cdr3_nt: TGTGCCAGCAGCATTACTAGCGGGACCTACAATGAGCAGTTCTTC
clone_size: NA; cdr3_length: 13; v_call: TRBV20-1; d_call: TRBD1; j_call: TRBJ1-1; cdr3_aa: CSISETGRTEAFF; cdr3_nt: TGCAGCATAAGTGAGACAGGGCGCACTGAAGCTTTCTTT
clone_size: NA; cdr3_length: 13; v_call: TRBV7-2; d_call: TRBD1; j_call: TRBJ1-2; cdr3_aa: CASSLWTGDGYTF; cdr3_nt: TGTGCCAGCAGCTTATGGACAGGGGACGGCTACACCTTC
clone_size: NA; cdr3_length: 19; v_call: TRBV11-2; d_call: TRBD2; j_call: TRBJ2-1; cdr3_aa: CASSSSRLAGGLVGNEQFF; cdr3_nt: TGTGCCAGCAGCTCGTCGAGACTAGCGGGAGGGCTAGTCGGGAATGAGCAGTTCTTC
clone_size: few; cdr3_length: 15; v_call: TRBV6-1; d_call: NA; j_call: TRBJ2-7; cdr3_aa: CASSDVGRQIYEQYF; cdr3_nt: TGTGCCAGCAGTGATGTGGGCCGCCAAATCTACGAGCAGTACTTC
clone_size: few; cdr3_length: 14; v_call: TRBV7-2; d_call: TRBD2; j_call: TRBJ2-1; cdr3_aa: CASTLSGTYNEQFF; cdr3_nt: TGTGCCAGCACCCTGAGCGGGACCTACAATGAGCAGTTCTTC
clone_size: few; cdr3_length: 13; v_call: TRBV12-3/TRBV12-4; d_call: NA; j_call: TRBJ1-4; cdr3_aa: CASSLRMEEKLFF; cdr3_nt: TGTGCCAGCAGCCTCAGGATGGAGGAAAAACTGTTTTTT
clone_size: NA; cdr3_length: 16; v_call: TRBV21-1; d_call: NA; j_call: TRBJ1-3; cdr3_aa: CASSKSGGSKGNTIYF; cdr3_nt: TGTGCCAGCAGCAAGTCTGGGGGATCAAAAGGAAACACCATATATTTT
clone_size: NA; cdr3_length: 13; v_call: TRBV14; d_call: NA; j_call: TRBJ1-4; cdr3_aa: CASRWGAGEKLFF; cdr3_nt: TGTGCCAGCAGATGGGGGGCCGGAGAAAAACTGTTTTTT
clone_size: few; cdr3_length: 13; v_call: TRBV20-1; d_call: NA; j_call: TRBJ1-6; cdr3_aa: CSARASVNSPLHF; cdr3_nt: TGCAGTGCTAGAGCGTCCGTCAATTCACCCCTCCACTTT
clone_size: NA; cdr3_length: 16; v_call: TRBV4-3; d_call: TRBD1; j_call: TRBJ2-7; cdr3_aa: CASSHAPGTGGYEQYF; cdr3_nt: TGCGCCAGCAGCCATGCTCCCGGGACAGGGGGTTACGAGCAGTACTTC
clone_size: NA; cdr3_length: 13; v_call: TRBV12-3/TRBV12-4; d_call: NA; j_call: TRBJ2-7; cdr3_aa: CASSLGPPAEQYF; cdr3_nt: TGTGCCAGCAGTTTGGGACCCCCGGCCGAGCAGTACTTC
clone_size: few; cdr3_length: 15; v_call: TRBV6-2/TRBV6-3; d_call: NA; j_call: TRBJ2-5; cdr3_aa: CASSRTESRVETQYF; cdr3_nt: TGTGCCAGCAGTCGGACAGAAAGCAGGGTGGAGACCCAGTACTTC